This TCR beta chain originates from a study of cytomegalovirus exposure and HLA in healthy donors. Worth noting for this clone: Antigen unknown.

In the PCR, 60 Vbeta and 13 Jbeta primers were used. This table comes from immunoSEQ multiplex PCR, and its TCRdb copy is limited to in-frame clones, with some not included. The sample holds 65,000 to 85,000 clones, under 85% seen once. V was clipped by 3 bases and J by 0 bases; unmatched bases: 6. CDR3 length equals 16 residues. CDR1 MGHRA and CDR2 YSYEKL come from the germline V gene. Findings and caveats of the study: The listing of about 150 TCR beta chains classed them as cytomegalovirus-associated.

The J gene is TRBJ2-3, the V gene TRBV4-1; 7 bases fit TRBD1. This sequence was found in a middle-aged woman in good health and CMV-seropositive. Specimen: PBMCs. CDR3 in DNA: TGCGCCAGCAGCCAGACAGGGTTATCTAGCACAGATACGCAGTATTTT. It yields the protein CASSQTGLSSTDTQYF.